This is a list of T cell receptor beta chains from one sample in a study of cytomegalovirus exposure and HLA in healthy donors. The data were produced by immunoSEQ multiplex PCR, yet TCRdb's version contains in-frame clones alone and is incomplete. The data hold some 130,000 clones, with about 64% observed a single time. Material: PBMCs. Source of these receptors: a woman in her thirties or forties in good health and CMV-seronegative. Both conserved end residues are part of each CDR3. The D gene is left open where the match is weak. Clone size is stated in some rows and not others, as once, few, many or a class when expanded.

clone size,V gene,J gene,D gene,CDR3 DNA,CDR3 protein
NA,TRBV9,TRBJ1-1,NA,TGTGCCAGCAGCGTAGGGGGGAGGGGTGGAAACACTGAAGCTTTCTTT,CASSVGGRGGNTEAFF
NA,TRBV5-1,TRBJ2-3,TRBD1,TGCGCCAGCTTCCAACAGGGGGCCACAGATACGCAGTATTTT,CASFQQGATDTQYF
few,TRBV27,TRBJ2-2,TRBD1,TGTGCCAGCAGTGCCTCCGGGACAGCGACAACCGGGGAGCTGTTTTTT,CASSASGTATTGELFF
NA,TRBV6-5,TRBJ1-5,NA,TGTGCCAGCAGTAAACAGGTCAATCAGCCCCAGCATTTT,CASSKQVNQPQHF
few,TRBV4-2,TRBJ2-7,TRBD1,TGTGCCAGCAGCCCGACAGGGGGGGGAATCGAGCAGTACTTC,CASSPTGGGIEQYF
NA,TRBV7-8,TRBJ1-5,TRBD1,TGTGCCAGCAGCTTAGTTGGGACAGGGGCCAATCAGCCCCAGCATTTT,CASSLVGTGANQPQHF
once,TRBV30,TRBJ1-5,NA,TGTGCCTGGAGTGGGACAGCAAGCAATCAGCCCCAGCATTTT,CAWSGTASNQPQHF
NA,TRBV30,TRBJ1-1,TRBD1,TGTGCCTGGAGCCGGGACAGGGGAACTGAAGCTTTCTTT,CAWSRDRGTEAFF
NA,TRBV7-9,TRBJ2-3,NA,TGTGCCAGCAGCCCTAGTCTCCCAGATACGCAGTATTTT,CASSPSLPDTQYF
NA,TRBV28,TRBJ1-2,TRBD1,TGTGCCAGCAGTTTAGGTAGGGGAAACAGGGGCTATGGCTACACCTTC,CASSLGRGNRGYGYTF
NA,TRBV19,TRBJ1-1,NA,TGTGCCAGTACCTCCACGGGACTTCAGAACACTGAAGCTTTCTTT,CASTSTGLQNTEAFF
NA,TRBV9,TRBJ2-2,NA,TGTGCCAGCAGCACCCAGGGTGTCGGGGAGCTGTTTTTT,CASSTQGVGELFF
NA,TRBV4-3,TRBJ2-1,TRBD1,TGCGCCAGCAGCCAAGATTCGGTGGGACAGGGGAACGGTGAGCAGTTCTTC,CASSQDSVGQGNGEQFF
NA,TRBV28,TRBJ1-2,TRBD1,TGTGCCAGCAGTTTGGGACAGGGACGACGGGGACCTAACTATGGCTACACCTTC,CASSLGQGRRGPNYGYTF
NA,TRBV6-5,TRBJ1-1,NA,TGTGCCAGCAGTTACAATCTCGGGGAAGCTTTCTTT,CASSYNLGEAFF
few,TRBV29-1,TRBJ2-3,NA,TGCAGCGTTGGTGAGGGGGGGGTGACAGATACGCAGTATTTT,CSVGEGGVTDTQYF
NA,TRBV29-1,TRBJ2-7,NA,TGCAGCGTCTCCGGGCTCAGAACTAGTGAGCAGTACTTC,CSVSGLRTSEQYF
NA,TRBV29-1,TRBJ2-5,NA,TGCAGCGTTGAAGGATGGGACACCCCGTACTTC,CSVEGWDTPYF
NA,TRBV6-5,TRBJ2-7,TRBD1,TGTGCCAGCAGCAGCCGGACAGGGTGGGTCGAGCAGTACTTC,CASSSRTGWVEQYF
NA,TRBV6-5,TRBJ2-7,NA,TGTGCCAGCAGTTACTCGACTCCCAGCTCCTACGAGCAGTACTTC,CASSYSTPSSYEQYF
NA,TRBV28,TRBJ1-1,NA,TGTGCCAGCAGTCCGAACGGTGAAGCTTTCTTT,CASSPNGEAFF
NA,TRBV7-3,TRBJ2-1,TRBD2,TGTGCCAGCAGCTTAAAAGCGGGGATGGGTAGTGAGCAGTTCTTC,CASSLKAGMGSEQFF
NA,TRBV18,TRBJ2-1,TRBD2,TGTGCCAGCTCACCACAACTAGCGGATGAGCAGTTCTTC,CASSPQLADEQFF
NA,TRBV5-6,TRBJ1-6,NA,TGTGCCAGCAGCTTGGCCGGGGGTTATAATTCACCCCTCCACTTT,CASSLAGGYNSPLHF
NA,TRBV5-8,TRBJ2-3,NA,TGTGCCAGCAGCTCCTACAGGTTTAGCACAGATACGCAGTATTTT,CASSSYRFSTDTQYF
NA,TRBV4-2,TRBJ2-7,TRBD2,TGTGCCAGCAGCCCAGGGACTAGCGGGGGGAACTACGAGCAGTACTTC,CASSPGTSGGNYEQYF
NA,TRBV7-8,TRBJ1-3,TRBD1,TGTGCCAGCAGCTTAGTGGACAGGGGAAACACCATATATTTT,CASSLVDRGNTIYF
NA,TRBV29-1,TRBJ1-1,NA,TGCAGCGCATCGGACAGCAAGAACACTGAAGCTTTCTTT,CSASDSKNTEAFF
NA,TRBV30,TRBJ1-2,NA,TGTGCCTGGAGTGTACCCTCAGGGAACTATGGCTACACCTTC,CAWSVPSGNYGYTF
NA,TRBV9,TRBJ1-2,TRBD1,TGTGCCAGCAGCGTAGCGGACAGGGCAGGTGGCTACACCTTC,CASSVADRAGGYTF
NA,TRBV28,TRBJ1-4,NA,TGTGCCAGCAATGAGAGGGGAGGGATCCAAGAAAAACTGTTTTTT,CASNERGGIQEKLFF
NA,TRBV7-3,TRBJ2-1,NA,TGTGCCAGCAGCTCTTCCGGGACTCCCGCCTACAATGAGCAGTTCTTC,CASSSSGTPAYNEQFF
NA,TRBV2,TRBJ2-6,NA,TGTGCCAGCAGATGGACTATCCCCTCTGGGGCCAACGTCCTGACTTTC,CASRWTIPSGANVLTF
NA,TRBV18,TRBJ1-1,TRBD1,TGTGCCAGCTCACCGCTAGCGACAGGGCACACTGAAGCTTTCTTT,CASSPLATGHTEAFF
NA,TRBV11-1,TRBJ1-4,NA,TGTGCCAGCAGCGAAGGACGTTGGGGAGGCCTTAATGAAAAACTGTTTTTT,CASSEGRWGGLNEKLFF
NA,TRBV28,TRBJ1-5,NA,TGTGCCAGCAGGGTAGGAGGATTTCGCAATCAGCCCCAGCATTTT,CASRVGGFRNQPQHF
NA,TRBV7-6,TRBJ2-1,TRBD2,TGTGCCAGCAGCTTGTTTAGCGGGGGGGCCTACAATGAGCAGTTCTTC,CASSLFSGGAYNEQFF
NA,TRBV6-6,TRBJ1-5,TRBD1,TGTGCCAGCAGAGACGGACAGGGTAATCAGCCCCAGCATTTT,CASRDGQGNQPQHF
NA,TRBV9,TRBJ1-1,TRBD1,TGTGCCAGGGACAGGGGAGCTTTCTTT,CARDRGAFF
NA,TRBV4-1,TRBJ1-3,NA,TGCGCCAGCAGCGAGGGAGCCTTAGGAGGAAACACCATATATTTT,CASSEGALGGNTIYF
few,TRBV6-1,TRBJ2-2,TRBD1,TGTGCCAGCAGTCAGGACAGGGGTACCGGGGAGCTGTTTTTT,CASSQDRGTGELFF
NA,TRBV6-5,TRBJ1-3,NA,TGTGCCAGCAGTTCCACAGGGATTGGTGGAAACACCATATATTTT,CASSSTGIGGNTIYF
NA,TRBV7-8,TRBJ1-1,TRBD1,TGTGCCAGCAGCTTAGGGTCGACAGGGGAAGCTTTCTTT,CASSLGSTGEAFF
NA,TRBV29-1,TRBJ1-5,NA,TGCAGCGGGGAAGGGGTTTCGGGCAATCAGCCCCAGCATTTT,CSGEGVSGNQPQHF
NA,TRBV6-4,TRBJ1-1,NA,TGTGCCAGCAGTGACCAGGGGAACACTGAAGCTTTCTTT,CASSDQGNTEAFF
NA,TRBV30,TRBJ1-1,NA,TGTGCCTGGAGCGCGGTGACGGGGATTACTGAAGCTTTCTTT,CAWSAVTGITEAFF
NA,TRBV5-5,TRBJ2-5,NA,TGTGCCAGCAGCTCGCCGGGACTTTCAGAGACCCAGTACTTC,CASSSPGLSETQYF